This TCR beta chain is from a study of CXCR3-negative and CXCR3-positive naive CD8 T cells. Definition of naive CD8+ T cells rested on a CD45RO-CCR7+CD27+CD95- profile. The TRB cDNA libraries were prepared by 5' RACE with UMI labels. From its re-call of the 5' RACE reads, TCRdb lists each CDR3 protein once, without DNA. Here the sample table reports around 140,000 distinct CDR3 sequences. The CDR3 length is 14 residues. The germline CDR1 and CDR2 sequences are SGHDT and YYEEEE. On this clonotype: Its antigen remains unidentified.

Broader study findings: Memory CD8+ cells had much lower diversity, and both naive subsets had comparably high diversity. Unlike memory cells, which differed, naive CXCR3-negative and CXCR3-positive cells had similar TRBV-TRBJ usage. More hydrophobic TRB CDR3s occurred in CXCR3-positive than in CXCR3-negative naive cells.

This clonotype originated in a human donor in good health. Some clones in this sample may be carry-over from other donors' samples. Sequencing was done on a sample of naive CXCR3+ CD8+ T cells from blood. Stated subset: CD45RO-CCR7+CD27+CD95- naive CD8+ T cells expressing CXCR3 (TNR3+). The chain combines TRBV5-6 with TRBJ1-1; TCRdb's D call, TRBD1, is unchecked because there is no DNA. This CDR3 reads CASSSGTGGTEAFF. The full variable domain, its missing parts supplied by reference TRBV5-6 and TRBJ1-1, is DAGVTQSPTHLIKTRGQQVTLRCSPKSGHDTVSWYQQALGQGPQFIFQYYEEEERQRGNFPDRFSGHQFPNYSSELNVNALLLGDSALYLCASSSGTGGTEAFFGQGTRLTVV.